The present T cell receptor beta chain was sequenced within a study of blood T cells in healthy people across ages. Study outcomes and limitations: Per million T cells, TCR beta diversity dropped roughly linearly as age increased. Expanded clonotype shifts may have been confounded, as the donors had an unknown CMV status.

This clonotype has just a few counts. Antigen unknown. A second PCR of 7 to 11 cycles used a sample-barcoded 5' primer and a J-beta primer mix. In TCRdb, the 5' RACE reads were re-called with MiXCR into one record per CDR3 protein. The sample includes about 1.5 million distinct CDR3 sequences, 42% of them seen just once. This sequence originates from a woman younger than 35 in good health. The material sequenced was blood.

CDR3 in amino acids: CAWSRALGAFF. In DNA form, the CDR3 reads TGTGCCTGGAGTAGGGCCCTGGGGGCTTTCTTT. J is TRBJ1-1 and V is TRBV30, with no clear D. Germline CDR1 is GTSNPN and CDR2 is SVGIG (reference sequence). The CDR3 is made up of 11 amino acids. V was pared by 2 bases and J by 11 bases, with 12 bases between. Combining the CDR3 with reference TRBV30 and TRBJ1-1 gives the whole variable domain SQTIHQWPATLVQPVGSPLSLECTVEGTSNPNLYWYRQAAGRGLQLLFYSVGIGQISSEVPQNLSASRPQDRQFILSSKKLLLSDSGFYLCAWSRALGAFFGQGTRLTVV.